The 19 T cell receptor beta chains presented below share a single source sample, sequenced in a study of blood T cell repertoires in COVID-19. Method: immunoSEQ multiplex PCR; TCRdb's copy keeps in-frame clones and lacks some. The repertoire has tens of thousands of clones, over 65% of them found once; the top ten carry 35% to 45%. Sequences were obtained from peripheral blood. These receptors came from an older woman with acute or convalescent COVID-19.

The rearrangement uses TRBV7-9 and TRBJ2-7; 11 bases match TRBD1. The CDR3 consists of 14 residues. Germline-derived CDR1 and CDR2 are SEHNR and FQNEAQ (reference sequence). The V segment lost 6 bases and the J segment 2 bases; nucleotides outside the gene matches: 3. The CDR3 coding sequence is TGTGCCAGCAGTTCGGACAGGGGGCCCTACGAGCAGTACTTC. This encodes CASSSDRGPYEQYF.

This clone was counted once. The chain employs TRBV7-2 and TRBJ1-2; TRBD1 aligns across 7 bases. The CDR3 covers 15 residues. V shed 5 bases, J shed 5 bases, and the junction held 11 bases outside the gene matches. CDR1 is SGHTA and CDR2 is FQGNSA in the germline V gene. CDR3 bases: TGTGCCAGCAGCCATCGTGGACAGGCTAGTTATGGCTACACCTTC. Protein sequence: CASSHRGQASYGYTF.

DNA of the CDR3: TGCAGTGCCGACAGGGGAACTGAAGCTTTCTTT. Amino acids: CSADRGTEAFF. The chain carries TRBV20-1 and TRBJ1-1; 8 bases align to TRBD1. This CDR3 has 11 residues. V was clipped by 6 bases and J by 5 bases; unmatched bases: 2. The germline V gene has CDR1 DFQATT and CDR2 SNEGSKA (reference sequence).

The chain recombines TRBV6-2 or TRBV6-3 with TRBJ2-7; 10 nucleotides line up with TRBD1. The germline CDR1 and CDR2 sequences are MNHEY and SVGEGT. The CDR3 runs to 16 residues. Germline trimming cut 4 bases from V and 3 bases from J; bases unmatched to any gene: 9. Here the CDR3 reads CASSLSGTGVLYEQYF. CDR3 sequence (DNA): TGTGCCAGCAGTTTATCCGGGACAGGGGTTCTCTACGAGCAGTACTTC.

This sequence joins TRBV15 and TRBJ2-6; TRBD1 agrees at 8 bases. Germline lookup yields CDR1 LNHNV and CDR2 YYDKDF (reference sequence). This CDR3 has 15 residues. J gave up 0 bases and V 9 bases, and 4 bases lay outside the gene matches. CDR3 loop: CATGTGLSGANVLTF. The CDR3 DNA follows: TGTGCCACGGGGACAGGCCTCTCTGGGGCCAACGTCCTGACTTTC. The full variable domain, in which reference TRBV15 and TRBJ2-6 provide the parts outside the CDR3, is DAMVIQNPRYQVTQFGKPVTLSCSQTLNHNVMYWYQQKSSQAPKLLFHYYDKDFNNEADTPDNFQSRRPNTSFCFLDIRSPGLGDTAMYLCATGTGLSGANVLTFGAGSRLTVL.

CDR3 protein: CASSTSGRAQLNEQFF. As DNA, the CDR3 is TGTGCCAGCAGTACAAGCGGGAGGGCCCAACTCAATGAGCAGTTCTTC. J is TRBJ2-1 and V is TRBV28; TRBD2 agrees at 10 bases. CDR1 and CDR2 (germline): MDHEN, SYDVKM. V gave up 5 bases and J gave up 6 bases; unmatched junction bases: 10. The CDR3 has 16 residues.

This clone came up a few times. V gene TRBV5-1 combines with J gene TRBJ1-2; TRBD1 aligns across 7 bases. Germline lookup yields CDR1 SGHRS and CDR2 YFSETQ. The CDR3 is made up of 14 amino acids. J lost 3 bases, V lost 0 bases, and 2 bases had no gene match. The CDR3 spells CASSLGGGDYGYTF. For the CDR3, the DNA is TGCGCCAGCAGCTTGGGAGGGGGCGACTATGGCTACACCTTC.

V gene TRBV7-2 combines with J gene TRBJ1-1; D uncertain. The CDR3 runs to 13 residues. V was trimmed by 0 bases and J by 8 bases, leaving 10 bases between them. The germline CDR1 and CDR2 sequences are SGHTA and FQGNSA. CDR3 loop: CASSLALPKEAFF. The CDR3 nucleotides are TGTGCCAGCAGCTTAGCACTTCCCAAAGAAGCTTTCTTT.

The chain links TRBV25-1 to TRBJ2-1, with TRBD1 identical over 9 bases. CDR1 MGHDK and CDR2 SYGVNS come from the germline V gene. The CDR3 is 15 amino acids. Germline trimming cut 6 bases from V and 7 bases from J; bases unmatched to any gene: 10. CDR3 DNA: TGTGCCAGCAGCAAACATGGACAGGGGAGGAATGAGCAGTTCTTC. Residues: CASSKHGQGRNEQFF. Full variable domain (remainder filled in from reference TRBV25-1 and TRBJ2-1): EADIYQTPRYLVIGTGKKITLECSQTMGHDKMYWYQQDPGMELHLIHYSYGVNSTEKGDLSSESTVSRIRTEHFPLTLESARPSHTSQYLCASSKHGQGRNEQFFGPGTRLTVL.

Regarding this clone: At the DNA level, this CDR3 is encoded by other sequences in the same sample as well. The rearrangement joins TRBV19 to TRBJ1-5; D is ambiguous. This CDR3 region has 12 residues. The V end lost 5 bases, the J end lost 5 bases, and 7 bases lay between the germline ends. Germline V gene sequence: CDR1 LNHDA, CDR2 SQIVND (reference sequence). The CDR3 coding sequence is TGTGCCAGTAGTCCCCTAGATCAGCCCCAGCATTTT. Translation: CASSPLDQPQHF.

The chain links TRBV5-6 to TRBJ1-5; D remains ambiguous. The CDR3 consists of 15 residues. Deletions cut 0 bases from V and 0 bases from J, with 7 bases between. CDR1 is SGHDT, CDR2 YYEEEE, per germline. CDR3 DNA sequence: TGTGCCAGCAGCTTGGGCAGTCATAGCAATCAGCCCCAGCATTTT. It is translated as CASSLGSHSNQPQHF. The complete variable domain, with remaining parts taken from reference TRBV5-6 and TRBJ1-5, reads DAGVTQSPTHLIKTRGQQVTLRCSPKSGHDTVSWYQQALGQGPQFIFQYYEEEERQRGNFPDRFSGHQFPNYSSELNVNALLLGDSALYLCASSLGSHSNQPQHFGDGTRLSIL.

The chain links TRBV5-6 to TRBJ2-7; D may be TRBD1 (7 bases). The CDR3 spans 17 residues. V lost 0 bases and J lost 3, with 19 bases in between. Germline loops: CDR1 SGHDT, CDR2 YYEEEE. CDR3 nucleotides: TGTGCCAGCAGCTTGGTCGTGGCGGCAGGGGGGAACTACGAGCAGTACTTC. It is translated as CASSLVVAAGGNYEQYF.

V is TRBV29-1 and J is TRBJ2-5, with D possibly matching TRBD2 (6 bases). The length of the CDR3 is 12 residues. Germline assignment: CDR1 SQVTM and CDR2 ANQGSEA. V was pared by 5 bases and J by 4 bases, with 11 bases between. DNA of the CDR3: TGCAGCGTTCAACTAGCTGGAGAGACCCAGTACTTC. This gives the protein CSVQLAGETQYF. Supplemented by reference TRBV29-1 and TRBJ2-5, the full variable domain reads SAVISQKPSRDICQRGTSLTIQCQVDSQVTMMFWYRQQPGQSLTLIATANQGSEATYESGFVIDKFPISRPNLTFSTLTVSNMSPEDSSIYLCSVQLAGETQYFGPGTRLLVL.

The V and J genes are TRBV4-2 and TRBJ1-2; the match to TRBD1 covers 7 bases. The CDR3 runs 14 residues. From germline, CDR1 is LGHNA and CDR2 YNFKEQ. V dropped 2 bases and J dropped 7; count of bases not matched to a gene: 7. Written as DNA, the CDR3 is TGTGCCAGCAGCCAACTTCCGGGACAGTCTGGCTACACCTTC. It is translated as CASSQLPGQSGYTF.

This CDR3 reads CASNPGQNYGYTF. The CDR3 nucleotides read TGTGCCAGCAATCCGGGACAGAACTATGGCTACACCTTC. The chain combines TRBV6-5 with TRBJ1-2, with 7 bases that match TRBD1. V lost 7 bases to trimming and J lost 2 bases; unmatched junction nucleotides: 4. This CDR3 spans 13 amino acids. Germline values: CDR1 MNHEY, CDR2 SVGAGI.

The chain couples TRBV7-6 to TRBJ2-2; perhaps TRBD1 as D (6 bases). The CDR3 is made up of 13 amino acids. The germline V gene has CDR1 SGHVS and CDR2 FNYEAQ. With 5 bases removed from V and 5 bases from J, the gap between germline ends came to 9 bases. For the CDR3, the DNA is TGTGCCAGCAGCCCCAGGGGAACCGGGGAGCTGTTTTTT. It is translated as CASSPRGTGELFF.

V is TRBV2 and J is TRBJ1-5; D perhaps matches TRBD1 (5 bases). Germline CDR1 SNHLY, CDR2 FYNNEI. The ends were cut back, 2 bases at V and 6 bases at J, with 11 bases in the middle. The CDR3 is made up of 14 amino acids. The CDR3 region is CASSEMTAGQPQHF. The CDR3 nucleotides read TGTGCCAGCAGTGAAATGACAGCAGGTCAGCCCCAGCATTTT.

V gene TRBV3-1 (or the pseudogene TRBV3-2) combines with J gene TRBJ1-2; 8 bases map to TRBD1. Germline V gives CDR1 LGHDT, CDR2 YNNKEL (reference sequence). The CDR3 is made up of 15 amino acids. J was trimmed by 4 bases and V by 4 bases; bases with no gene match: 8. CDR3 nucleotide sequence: TGTGCCAGCAGCCCCAGGGGGCGCCATGGCTATGGCTACACCTTC. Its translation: CASSPRGRHGYGYTF.

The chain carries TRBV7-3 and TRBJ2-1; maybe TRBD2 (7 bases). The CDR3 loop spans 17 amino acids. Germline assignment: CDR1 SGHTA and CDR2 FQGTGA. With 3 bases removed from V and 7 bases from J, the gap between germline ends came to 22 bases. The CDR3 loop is CASSFHNRGAPTNEQFF. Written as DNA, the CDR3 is TGTGCCAGCAGCTTTCACAATCGGGGGGCCCCTACGAATGAGCAGTTCTTC. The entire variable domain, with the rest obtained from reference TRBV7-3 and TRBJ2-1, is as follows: GAGVSQTPSNKVTEKGKYVELRCDPISGHTALYWYRQSLGQGPEFLIYFQGTGAADDSGLPNDRFFAVRPEGSVSTLKIQRTERGDSAVYLCASSFHNRGAPTNEQFFGPGTRLTVL.